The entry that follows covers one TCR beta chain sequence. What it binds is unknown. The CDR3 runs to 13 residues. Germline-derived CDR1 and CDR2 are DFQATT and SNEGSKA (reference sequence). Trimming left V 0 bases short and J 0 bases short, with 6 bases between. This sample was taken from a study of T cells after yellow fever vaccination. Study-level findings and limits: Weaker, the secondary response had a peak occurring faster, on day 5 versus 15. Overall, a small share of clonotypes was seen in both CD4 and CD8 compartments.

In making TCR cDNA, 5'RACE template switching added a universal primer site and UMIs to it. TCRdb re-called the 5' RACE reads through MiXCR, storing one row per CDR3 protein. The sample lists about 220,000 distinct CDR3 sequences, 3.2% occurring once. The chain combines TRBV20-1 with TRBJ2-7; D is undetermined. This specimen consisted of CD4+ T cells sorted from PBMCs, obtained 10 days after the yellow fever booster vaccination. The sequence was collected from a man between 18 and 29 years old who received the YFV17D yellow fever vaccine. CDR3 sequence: CSARDLISYEQYF. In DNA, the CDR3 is TGCAGTGCTAGAGATCTGATCTCCTACGAGCAGTACTTC.